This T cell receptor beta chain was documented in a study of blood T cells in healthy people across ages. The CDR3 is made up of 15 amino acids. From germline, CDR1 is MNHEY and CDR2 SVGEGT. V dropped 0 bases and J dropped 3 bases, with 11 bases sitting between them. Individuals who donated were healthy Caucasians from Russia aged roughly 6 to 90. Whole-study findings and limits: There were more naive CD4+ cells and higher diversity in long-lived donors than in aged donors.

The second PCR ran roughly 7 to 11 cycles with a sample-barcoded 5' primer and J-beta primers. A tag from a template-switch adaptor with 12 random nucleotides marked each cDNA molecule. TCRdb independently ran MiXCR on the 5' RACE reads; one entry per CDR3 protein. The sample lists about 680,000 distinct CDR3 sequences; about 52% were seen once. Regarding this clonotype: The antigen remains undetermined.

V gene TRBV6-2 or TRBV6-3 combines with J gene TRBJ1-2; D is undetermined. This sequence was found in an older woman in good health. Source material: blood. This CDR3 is CASSYSASLDYGYTF. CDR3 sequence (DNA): TGTGCCAGCAGTTACTCAGCTAGTCTCGACTATGGCTACACCTTC.